The 22 T cell receptor beta chains in this list originate from one sample, sequenced in a study of T cells after yellow fever vaccination. From the 5' RACE reads, TCRdb called clonotypes with MiXCR, one entry per CDR3 protein. The repertoire holds about 580,000 distinct CDR3 sequences, with approximately 16% as singletons. Sequenced material: PBMCs, taken less than 6 days after the first yellow fever vaccination. These receptors originate from a man in his late teens or twenties who received the YFV17D yellow fever vaccine.

The V call is TRBV7-2, the J call TRBJ2-1, with 13 nucleotides matching TRBD2. Losses at the gene ends were 5 bases for V and 11 bases for J; bases not matched to a gene: 9. The CDR3 extends over 15 amino acids. CDR1 is SGHTA and CDR2 is FQGNSA in the germline V gene. DNA for the CDR3: TGTGCCAGCAGCCGACTAGCGGGGGGCCTGGTTAAGCAGTTCTTC. Amino acid sequence: CASSRLAGGLVKQFF.

V is TRBV7-2 and J is TRBJ1-3, with no clear D. This CDR3 region has 15 residues. V was trimmed by 5 bases and J by 4 bases, leaving 15 bases between them. CDR1 is SGHTA and CDR2 is FQGNSA in the germline V gene. The CDR3 coding sequence is TGTGCCAGCAGCCCGGGAGATACGGGGGGAAACACCATATATTTT. It specifies CASSPGDTGGNTIYF.

CDR3 DNA: TGTGCCAGCAGCCCGATTCAGGGGTCCTGGAACACTGAAGCTTTCTTT. This translates into CASSPIQGSWNTEAFF. This chain joins TRBV7-8 and TRBJ1-1; D may be TRBD1 (6 bases). The CDR3 is made up of 16 amino acids. V lost 5 bases, J lost 1 base, and 17 bases lay in between. From germline, CDR1 is SGHVS and CDR2 FQNEAQ.

This clonotype was observed a few times. The V and J genes are TRBV5-1 and TRBJ2-1; perhaps D is TRBD1 or TRBD2 (6 bases each). This CDR3 comprises 16 residues. Germline values: CDR1 SGHRS, CDR2 YFSETQ. Trimming cost V 2 bases and J 4 bases, with 16 bases left between them. In DNA, the CDR3 is TGCGCCAGCAGCTTTGGCGCGGGACAATCTTACAATGAGCAGTTCTTC. Translated, it gives CASSFGAGQSYNEQFF.

The gene calls are TRBV2 and TRBJ2-2; D possibly corresponds to TRBD1 (6 bases). The CDR3 consists of 14 residues. Germline lookup yields CDR1 SNHLY and CDR2 FYNNEI. The V and J ends lost 0 bases and 7 bases respectively, with 9 bases between them. DNA of the CDR3: TGTGCCAGCAGTGAAGCGAGGGGGTTCGGGGAGCTGTTTTTT. Its protein product is CASSEARGFGELFF.

The chain recombines TRBV2 with TRBJ1-1; 9 bases map to TRBD1. V gave up 5 bases and J gave up 11 bases; unmatched junction bases: 6. CDR1 SNHLY and CDR2 FYNNEI come from the germline V gene. This CDR3 comprises 12 residues. The CDR3 DNA is TGTGCCAGCAGTCGGGGACAGGGTTTGGCTTTCTTT. Its protein product is CASSRGQGLAFF.

CDR3 protein: CASSQEMGKRGTGELFF. The CDR3 region has the DNA TGCGCCAGCAGCCAAGAGATGGGCAAGCGGGGAACCGGGGAGCTGTTTTTT. The chain couples TRBV4-3 to TRBJ2-2, with TRBD2 matching 7 bases. The germline gives CDR1 LGHNA, CDR2 YSLEER. The CDR3 totals 17 residues. After removal of 0 bases from V and 5 bases from J, the junction contained 9 bases not matched to a gene.

CDR3 nucleotide sequence: TGTGCCAGCAGTTTTGGGCAGGGGGCTTATGGCTACACCTTC. Translated, it gives CASSFGQGAYGYTF. The chain combines TRBV27 with TRBJ1-2, with 8 bases lining up with TRBD1. This CDR3 comprises 14 residues. Germline loops: CDR1 MNHEY, CDR2 SMNVEV (reference sequence). V lost 3 bases and J lost 5; bases outside the gene matches: 5.

This chain joins TRBV5-1 and TRBJ2-2; the match to TRBD2 covers 14 bases. CDR3 length: 20 residues. Trimming removed 3 bases from V and 1 base from J; junction bases left unmatched: 11. CDR1 is SGHRS and CDR2 is YFSETQ in the germline V gene. The CDR3 DNA is TGCGCCAGCAGCTCGACTAGCGGACTAGCGGGGGGCAAGAACACCGGGGAGCTGTTTTTT. As protein: CASSSTSGLAGGKNTGELFF.

To note about this clonotype: The junction and the germline gene differ at one end; a read error may be behind it. This chain uses TRBV20-1 with TRBJ2-3; 9 nucleotides match TRBD2. CDR1 DFQATT and CDR2 SNEGSKA come from the germline V gene (reference sequence). The CDR3 extends over 14 amino acids. CDR3 bases: TGCAGTGCGGGAAGCGGGGGGCGCACAGATATGCAGTATTTT. This gives the protein CSAGSGGRTDMQYF.

This clonotype appeared a few times. V is TRBV4-1 and J is TRBJ2-7; no definite D call. Germline V gene data show CDR1 as MGHRA and CDR2 as YSYEKL. This CDR3 comprises 14 residues. V lost 4 bases to trimming and J lost 4 bases, with 14 bases between them. CDR3 sequence: CASSRFLGIYEQYV. The CDR3 DNA sequence: TGCGCCAGCAGCCGTTTCTTAGGGATTTACGAGCAGTACGTC.

This clonotype was observed at least ten times. The rearrangement joins TRBV29-1 to TRBJ1-2; D uncertain. This CDR3 contains 14 residues. Germline values: CDR1 SQVTM, CDR2 ANQGSEA. The ends were cut back, 3 bases at V and 2 bases at J, with 13 bases in the middle. The CDR3, as DNA: TGCAGCGTTGAGGAGCCGCCGAGGAACTATGGCTACACCTTC. Protein product: CSVEEPPRNYGYTF.

V is TRBV29-1 and J is TRBJ2-7; TRBD1 is a possible D gene (6 bases). V shed 7 bases and J shed 6 bases, with 13 bases lying between them. Germline CDR1 and CDR2: SQVTM and ANQGSEA. The CDR3 has 11 amino acids. The CDR3 region is CSANRDGEQYV. In DNA form, the CDR3 reads TGCAGCGCCAACAGGGACGGCGAGCAGTACGTC.

This clonotype was counted only a few times. The rearrangement links TRBV18 to TRBJ2-7; TRBD2 matches at 8 bases. The V gene's germline CDR1 is KGHSH and CDR2 LQKENI. The CDR3 loop spans 17 amino acids. With V trimmed by 3 bases and J by 2 bases, 12 bases remained unmatched. The DNA of the CDR3 is TGTGCCAGCTCACCCTCCGCAGGCGGGGGGCTCACCTACGAGCAGTACGTC. It is translated as CASSPSAGGGLTYEQYV.

The chain couples TRBV7-9 to TRBJ2-7; the D gene is possibly TRBD2 (6 bases). The germline V gene has CDR1 SEHNR and CDR2 FQNEAQ (reference sequence). This CDR3 is 14 amino acids long. Trimming removed 3 bases from V and 2 bases from J, with 11 bases in between. The CDR3 nucleotides are TGTGCCAGCAGCTTGGGGCGGACTACCTACGAGCAGTACTTC. This encodes CASSLGRTTYEQYF.

The chain couples TRBV5-1 to TRBJ1-5; D may be TRBD1 (6 bases). The ends were cut back, 0 bases at V and 7 bases at J, with 14 bases in the middle. The CDR3 sequence is 15 residues long. Germline lookup yields CDR1 SGHRS and CDR2 YFSETQ. The CDR3, as DNA: TGCGCCAGCAGCTTGGCCGGGGGGCTGGGGCAGCCCCAGCATTTT. Its protein is CASSLAGGLGQPQHF.

This clonotype was seen more than once but under ten times. This CDR3 is CASSWDGENTEAFF. CDR3 DNA: TGCGCCAGCAGCTGGGACGGAGAGAACACTGAAGCTTTCTTT. The J gene is TRBJ1-1, the V gene TRBV5-1; D perhaps matches TRBD1 (5 bases). Germline-derived CDR1 and CDR2 are SGHRS and YFSETQ. The CDR3 loop spans 14 amino acids. The V gene lost 3 bases and the J gene lost 1 base, with 10 bases spanning the gap.

The chain uses TRBV20-1 and TRBJ2-3; 8 bases agree with TRBD2. The V gene end was trimmed by 3 bases and the J gene end by 4 bases; junction bases not matched to a gene: 6. CDR1 DFQATT and CDR2 SNEGSKA come from the germline V gene (reference sequence). The CDR3 is 14 residues long. The CDR3 sequence is CSASGTSLPDTQYF. CDR3 sequence (DNA): TGCAGTGCTAGTGGGACTAGTCTCCCAGATACGCAGTATTTT.

The V call is TRBV27, the J call TRBJ2-7; tentatively, D is TRBD2 (5 bases). Germline CDR1 reads MNHEY; CDR2 reads SMNVEV (reference sequence). The CDR3 runs 14 residues. Trimming removed 3 bases from V and 4 bases from J, with 13 bases in between. The CDR3 sequence is CASSFGGARYEQYF. The CDR3 DNA reads TGTGCCAGCAGTTTTGGAGGTGCGAGGTACGAGCAGTACTTC.

The chain employs TRBV4-3 and TRBJ1-6, with 7 bases aligning to TRBD1. V shed 0 bases and J 8 bases; nucleotides not matched to a gene: 4. CDR3 length: 15 residues. Germline CDR1 reads LGHNA; CDR2 reads YSLEER. The CDR3 sequence is CASSQETGPHSPLHF. CDR3 nucleotides: TGCGCCAGCAGCCAAGAGACAGGGCCACATTCACCCCTCCACTTT.

The chain has TRBV4-1 and TRBJ2-3; weak D call: TRBD2 (5 bases). This CDR3 spans 16 amino acids. Germline V lookup: CDR1 MGHRA, CDR2 YSYEKL. V dropped 1 base and J dropped 2 bases, with 13 bases sitting between them. The CDR3 reads CASSQVTRALTDTQYF. CDR3 sequence (DNA): TGCGCCAGCAGCCAAGTGACGCGGGCCCTCACAGATACGCAGTATTTT.

In this sample, this clonotype turned up once. This chain connects TRBV3-1 to TRBJ2-2; 11 bases are shared with TRBD2. The CDR3 is 17 amino acids. Germline-derived CDR1 and CDR2 are LGHDT and YNNKEL (reference sequence). V lost 4 bases to trimming and J lost 2 bases; unmatched junction nucleotides: 6. DNA of the CDR3: TGTGCCAGCAGCCTGAAGACTAGCGGGGATAACACCGGGGAGCTGTTTTTT. It encodes CASSLKTSGDNTGELFF.